Given below is one TCR beta chain in context. Its target is unknown. The data were taken from a study of T-cell memory formation after mild COVID-19. Study at large: TCR clusters were mostly confined to one donor each.

In TCRdb, the 5' RACE reads were re-called with MiXCR into one record per CDR3 protein. The sample consists of hundreds of thousands of distinct CDR3 sequences, around 28% of them appearing once. General study findings and limits: Contracting CD4+ clones lay largely in CM and EM, with CD8+ ones residing in EMRA. Day 15 to 85 contracting clones showed balanced CD4/CD8; later expanders leaned CD4+.

Germline-derived CDR1 and CDR2 are SEHNR and FQNEAQ (reference sequence). V lost 3 bases, J lost 5 bases, and 8 bases lay in between. The CDR3 is 12 residues long. J is TRBJ2-7 and V is TRBV7-9, with D unclear. The clonotype was recovered from an adult woman who had mild COVID-19 (a few samples of this study predate the infection). Cell type and time point are not known. The sample was PBMCs or a T cell subset sorted from them (not recorded which). CDR3 nucleotide sequence: TGTGCCAGCAGCTTTCAACAGCACGAGCAGTACTTC. It is translated as CASSFQQHEQYF. Together with reference TRBV7-9 and TRBJ2-7, the CDR3 gives the full variable domain: DTGVSQNPRHKITKRGQNVTFRCDPISEHNRLYWYRQTLGQGPEFLTYFQNEAQLEKSRLLSDRFSAERPKGSFSTLEIQRTEQGDSAMYLCASSFQQHEQYFGPGTRLTVT.